The 20 T cell receptor beta chains below all came from one sample that was sequenced in a study of beta chain features in type 1 diabetes. Expressed TCRB transcripts were sequenced, since all the RNA that had been isolated was reverse transcribed. Assay used: immunoSEQ multiplex PCR; TCRdb lists only in-frame clones, some missing. The data show about 620,000 clones, with roughly 15% seen just once and approximately 0.099% held by the top ten. Specimen: naive CD4+ T cells from blood. The origin of the receptors is a man aged 18 to 30 in good health.

In its sample, this clone was seen a few times. The chain employs TRBV27 and TRBJ1-2, with D perhaps TRBD1 (5 bases). This CDR3 has 14 amino acids. V lost 4 bases and J 3 bases, leaving 12 bases between the germline ends. Germline lookup yields CDR1 MNHEY and CDR2 SMNVEV (reference sequence). CDR3 DNA: TGTGCCAGCAGTTCACTAGGACAATACTATGGCTACACCTTC. It specifies CASSSLGQYYGYTF.

Only a few counts were recorded for this clone. This chain links TRBV28 with TRBJ1-2, with 7 bases lining up with TRBD1. Germline V lookup: CDR1 MDHEN, CDR2 SYDVKM. CDR3 size: 14 residues. The ends lost 8 bases at V and 7 bases at J; junction bases unmatched: 13. In DNA, the CDR3 is TGTGCCAGCCGAAGACAGGGTGGGGTTGCTGGCTACACCTTC. Protein product: CASRRQGGVAGYTF.

This clone has a handful of counts. V and J are TRBV18 and TRBJ2-2; D is uncertain. CDR3 length equals 16 residues. Trimming cost V 2 bases and J 0 bases, with 10 bases left between them. Germline lookup yields CDR1 KGHSH and CDR2 LQKENI. The CDR3 DNA follows: TGTGCCAGCTCACCAGAGGACGCCCCGAACACCGGGGAGCTGTTTTTT. This codes for CASSPEDAPNTGELFF.

The chain employs TRBV25-1 and TRBJ1-4, with a weak D call TRBD1 (6 bases). Germline V gives CDR1 MGHDK, CDR2 SYGVNS. This CDR3 has 13 residues. Trimming pared 8 bases from V and 4 bases from J, leaving 11 bases between. The DNA for the CDR3 is TGTGCCAGCCGAGACAGGTTTAATGAAAAACTGTTTTTT. The encoded protein is CASRDRFNEKLFF.

V gene TRBV5-4 combines with J gene TRBJ1-2; 7 bases fit TRBD1. V trimming: 2 bases; J trimming: 8 bases; junction bases outside the gene matches: 9. The CDR3 contains 14 residues. Germline CDR1 is SGHNT and CDR2 is YYREEE (reference sequence). CDR3 protein: CASSLRHRGEGYTF. The CDR3 DNA reads as TGTGCCAGCAGCTTACGCCACAGGGGAGAGGGCTACACCTTC.

This clone has only a few counts. V usage is TRBV2 and J usage is TRBJ2-7; D call uncertain. This CDR3 spans 15 amino acids. V lost 6 bases, J lost 2 bases, and 17 bases lay in between. From germline, CDR1 is SNHLY and CDR2 FYNNEI. CDR3 sequence: CASRRDEANPYEQYF. CDR3 in DNA: TGTGCCAGCAGGCGCGATGAGGCCAACCCCTACGAGCAGTACTTC.

This clone was observed a handful of times. The chain is built from TRBV6-5 and TRBJ1-2, with D perhaps matching TRBD1 (6 bases). V lost 4 bases to trimming and J lost 6 bases, with 15 bases between them. The CDR3 spans 14 residues. Per germline, CDR1 MNHEY and CDR2 SVGAGI. The DNA of the CDR3 is TGTGCCAGCAGTTTTCGACAGGCGGTGAATGGCTACACCTTC. Residues: CASSFRQAVNGYTF.

This clone came up a few times. This chain links TRBV9 with TRBJ2-2; maybe TRBD1 (6 bases). CDR1 SGDLS and CDR2 YYNGEE come from the germline V gene. This CDR3 region has 18 residues. Trimming cost V 3 bases and J 3 bases, with 21 bases left between them. The CDR3 nucleotides read TGTGCCAGCAGCGGACCAAGTCCCTCGCAGGGGTACACCGGGGAGCTGTTTTTT. Amino acids: CASSGPSPSQGYTGELFF.

This clone was detected only a few times. The chain links TRBV6-4 to TRBJ2-1, with 13 bases that match TRBD2. The V gene end was trimmed by 4 bases and the J gene end by 8 bases; junction bases not matched to a gene: 5. Germline CDR1 is MRHNA and CDR2 is SNTAGT. This CDR3 has 15 residues. DNA for the CDR3: TGTGCCAGCAGTGCGGGACTAGCGGGAAGGGATGAGCAGTTCTTC. Translating it yields CASSAGLAGRDEQFF.

The table lists this clone with a few counts. The chain couples TRBV6-5 to TRBJ2-1; D remains unclear. Trimming removed 5 bases at V and 0 bases at J, with 5 bases between. The CDR3 runs 13 residues. Germline CDR1 is MNHEY and CDR2 is SVGAGI. The CDR3 sequence: CASSPSSYNEQFF. The CDR3 DNA reads as TGTGCCAGCAGTCCTAGCTCCTACAATGAGCAGTTCTTC.

This sequence joins TRBV5-1 and TRBJ1-2, with D unclear. Germline CDR1 reads SGHRS; CDR2 reads YFSETQ. The V end was cut by 0 bases, the J end by 4 bases, with 10 bases between. The CDR3 runs to 14 residues. CDR3 residues: CASSLGGSGYGYTF. CDR3 in DNA: TGCGCCAGCAGCTTGGGAGGGAGCGGCTATGGCTACACCTTC.

This clone was observed a handful of times. The chain uses TRBV5-4 and TRBJ1-2, with 9 bases lining up with TRBD1. The CDR3 totals 15 residues. Germline V lookup: CDR1 SGHNT, CDR2 YYREEE (reference sequence). V lost 1 base and J lost 1; bases outside the gene matches: 2. CDR3 region: CASSLRDRDNYGYTF. Written as DNA, the CDR3 is TGTGCCAGCAGCTTGCGGGACAGGGATAACTATGGCTACACCTTC.

This chain links TRBV28 with TRBJ1-5; TRBD1 matches at 7 bases. V lost 6 bases and J lost 4; bases outside the gene matches: 6. This CDR3 region has 14 residues. Germline values: CDR1 MDHEN, CDR2 SYDVKM. DNA for the CDR3: TGTGCCAGCAGACCTGGGACAGTGAATCAGCCCCAGCATTTT. Translating it yields CASRPGTVNQPQHF. The full variable domain, rest sourced from reference TRBV28 and TRBJ1-5, is DVKVTQSSRYLVKRTGEKVFLECVQDMDHENMFWYRQDPGLGLRLIYFSYDVKMKEKGDIPEGYSVSREKKERFSLILESASTNQTSMYLCASRPGTVNQPQHFGDGTRLSIL.

This clone was counted only a few times. This chain uses TRBV27 with TRBJ1-2; maybe TRBD1 (6 bases). The CDR3 spans 16 residues. Germline assignment: CDR1 MNHEY and CDR2 SMNVEV (reference sequence). V was shortened by 5 bases and J by 5 bases, with 21 bases between the two germline ends. This chain's CDR3 is CASSPRIRGRSYGYTF. The CDR3 DNA reads as TGTGCCAGCAGTCCAAGGATTCGGGGGCGATCATATGGCTACACCTTC.

The V gene is TRBV23-1, the J gene TRBJ1-6; 7 nucleotides align to TRBD1. TRBV23-1 is annotated as an ORF whose role is uncertain. Trimming removed 6 bases from V and 5 bases from J; junction bases left unmatched: 16. The CDR3 is 18 residues long. CDR3 nucleotide sequence: TGCGCCAGCAGCCAACCTTATCGGGGGACAGAAAATAATTCACCCCTCCACTTT. Amino acids: CASSQPYRGTENNSPLHF.

This sequence joins TRBV18 and TRBJ1-1; no definite D call. Per the germline V gene, CDR1 is KGHSH and CDR2 is LQKENI. V gave up 0 bases and J gave up 4 bases, with 12 bases separating them. The CDR3 covers 15 residues. The CDR3 sequence: CASSPPRQAFTEAFF. In DNA, the CDR3 is TGTGCCAGCTCACCACCGCGGCAGGCCTTCACTGAAGCTTTCTTT.

V and J are TRBV27 and TRBJ1-5, with 8 bases fitting TRBD1. This CDR3 is built from 13 residues. V dropped 5 bases and J dropped 6; count of bases not matched to a gene: 3. CDR1 and CDR2 from the germline V gene are MNHEY and SMNVEV (reference sequence). The CDR3 coding sequence is TGTGCCAGCAGTATGGACAGGGTTCAGCCCCAGCATTTT. This gives the protein CASSMDRVQPQHF.

Only a few counts were recorded for this clone. The rearrangement uses TRBV7-2 and TRBJ2-7; D is unclear. Germline V gene sequence: CDR1 SGHTA, CDR2 FQGNSA. CDR3 length: 13 amino acids. V lost 7 bases and J 4 bases, leaving 14 bases between the germline ends. CDR3 bases: TGTGCCAGCACTAAAACTCCCGGATACGAGCAGTACTTC. Translated, it gives CASTKTPGYEQYF.

This clone occurred a few times. This rearrangement joins TRBV7-3 to TRBJ2-3; 13 bases map to TRBD2. J gave up 2 bases and V 1 base, and 9 bases lay outside the gene matches. The CDR3 runs to 19 residues. Germline V lookup: CDR1 SGHTA, CDR2 FQGTGA. The CDR3 sequence: CASSLKGRTSGSYTDTQYF. DNA of the CDR3: TGTGCCAGCAGCTTAAAGGGGCGGACTAGCGGGAGCTACACAGATACGCAGTATTTT.

The V gene is TRBV18, the J gene TRBJ2-2; 7 bases map to TRBD1. Trimming took 2 bases from V and 1 from J; bases not matched to a gene: 4. Germline values: CDR1 KGHSH, CDR2 LQKENI. This CDR3 has 16 amino acids. This CDR3 is CASSPRTGLNTGELFF. DNA for the CDR3: TGTGCCAGCTCACCAAGGACAGGTTTGAACACCGGGGAGCTGTTTTTT.